The 3 T cell receptor beta chains reported below all come from one sample, sequenced in a study of a mutant IDH1 vaccine in newly diagnosed glioma. Indicated time point: baseline, week 1 (first vaccination visit). The treatment: pre-vaccination baseline after standard-of-care therapy. The assay was immunoSEQ multiplex PCR, and TCRdb's table has in-frame clones only and misses some. This table has about 67,000 clones, about 86% appearing once. This specimen consisted of peripheral blood mononuclear cells (PBMCs), obtained from a glioma patient treated with radiotherapy, temozolomide or both. Receptors were obtained from a woman aged 18-30 years with glioma. Some clones in this sample may be carry-over from other donors' samples.

This chain joins TRBV9 and TRBJ2-7, with 10 positions matching TRBD2. This CDR3 is built from 16 residues. Looked up from germline, CDR1 is SGDLS and CDR2 is YYNGEE. Trimming at V came to 1 base and at J to 1 base, leaving 5 bases not matched to a gene. The CDR3 here is CASSVSSSGGSYEQYF. DNA of the CDR3: TGTGCCAGCAGCGTATCCTCTAGCGGGGGTTCCTACGAGCAGTACTTC.

This chain uses TRBV29-1 with TRBJ1-2; D unresolved. V lost 1 base, J lost 5 bases, and 5 bases lay in between. The CDR3 is 11 residues long. CDR1 is SQVTM and CDR2 is ANQGSEA in the germline V gene. The CDR3 spells CSVEGGYGYTF. The CDR3 nucleotides read TGCAGCGTTGAAGGGGGATATGGCTACACCTTC.

The V call is TRBV4-3, the J call TRBJ2-7; D not resolved. This CDR3 spans 15 amino acids. V gave up 1 base and J gave up 0 bases, with 10 bases separating them. Germline lookup yields CDR1 LGHNA and CDR2 YSLEER. The CDR3 DNA reads as TGCGCCAGCAGCCAAGGCCATCTTATCTCCTACGAGCAGTACTTC. The encoded protein is CASSQGHLISYEQYF.